The 24 T cell receptor beta chains in this list originate from one sample, sequenced in a study of human T cells and chemical hapten exposure. Time point specified: patch test 2, 6 weeks after DPC sensitization. Treatment described: therapeutic diphenylcyclopropenone sensitization with weekly scalp DPC. TCRdb re-called the RACE reads with MiXCR, one entry per CDR3 protein. The table has 20,000 to 30,000 distinct CDR3 sequences, roughly 9.4% seen once. The specimen comprised whole blood, sampled in connection with sensitization to the hapten diphenylcyclopropenone (DPC). Receptors were obtained from a man aged 25 to 45 with alopecia areata. Some clones in this sample may be carry-over from other donors' samples.

At least ten counts were recorded for this clonotype. The chain couples TRBV12-2 to TRBJ2-1; the table's D call, TRBD2, has no DNA check behind it. TRBV12-2 is classified as a pseudogene. The CDR3 runs 15 residues. The CDR3 DNA follows: TGTGCAAGTCGCTCACTAGCGGGGGAATACAATGAGCAGTTCTTC. Translating gives CASRSLAGEYNEQFF.

In its sample, this clonotype was seen many times. This chain uses TRBV7-8 with TRBJ1-2; no clear D gene. The CDR3 covers 21 residues. The V gene lost 4 bases and the J gene lost 4 bases, with 34 bases spanning the gap. Germline V CDR1 and CDR2: SGHVS, FQNEAQ. This CDR3 reads CASSSTGWAGRRTGETYGYTF. CDR3 nucleotides: TGTGCCAGCAGCTCCACGGGGTGGGCTGGTCGGCGGACGGGAGAGACCTATGGCTACACCTTC.

This clonotype was seen ten or more times. The chain recombines TRBV6-5 with TRBJ2-1; possible D gene TRBD1, 7 bases. CDR1 is MNHEY, CDR2 SVGAGI, per germline. The length of the CDR3 is 15 residues. V lost 6 bases and J lost 7, with 19 bases in between. CDR3 region: CASSRDWGDSNEQFF. The CDR3 nucleotides are TGTGCCAGCAGCCGGGACTGGGGGGACAGTAATGAGCAGTTCTTC.

The chain has TRBV9 and TRBJ1-4; TRBD1 agrees at 8 bases. After removal of 3 bases from V and 5 bases from J, the junction contained 9 bases not matched to a gene. This CDR3 is 16 amino acids long. The V gene's germline CDR1 is SGDLS and CDR2 YYNGEE. The CDR3 region has the DNA TGTGCCAGCAGCGCTTCGTTGGGACAGGCCAATGAAAAACTGTTTTTT. It translates to CASSASLGQANEKLFF. Looking up the rest from reference TRBV9 and TRBJ1-4 gives the full variable domain: DSGVTQTPKHLITATGQRVTLRCSPRSGDLSVYWYQQSLDQGLQFLIQYYNGEERAKGNILERFSAQQFPDLHSELNLSSLELGDSALYFCASSASLGQANEKLFFGSGTQLSVL.

This clonotype came up many times. The chain recombines TRBV19 with TRBJ2-3; D may match TRBD1 or TRBD2 (5 bases each). There are 14 residues in the CDR3. Between the trimmed V and J ends, which lost 6 bases and 2 bases, there was a span of 12 bases. Germline assignment: CDR1 LNHDA and CDR2 SQIVND (reference sequence). CDR3 sequence: CASRRAGTTDTQYF. The CDR3 nucleotides are TGTGCCAGTAGACGGGCAGGGACCACAGATACGCAGTATTTT.

As regards this clonotype: This may stem from a read error, because a much larger clone lies one nucleotide away. The rearrangement uses TRBV7-2 and TRBJ2-1; 8 positions match TRBD2. This CDR3 region has 14 residues. The V gene's germline CDR1 is SGHTA and CDR2 FQGNSA. J was trimmed by 15 bases and V by 1 base; bases with no gene match: 11. CDR3 sequence: CASSLEWAGGRPFF. Written as DNA, the CDR3 is TGTGCCAGCAGCTTAGAATGGGCGGGGGGACGGCCGTTCTTC. Drawing the rest from reference TRBV7-2 and TRBJ2-1, the complete variable domain is GAGVSQSPSNKVTEKGKDVELRCDPISGHTALYWYRQSLGQGLEFLIYFQGNSAPDKSGLPSDRFSAERTGGSVSTLTIQRTQQEDSAVYLCASSLEWAGGRPFFGPGTRLTVL.

The chain recombines TRBV24-1 with TRBJ2-7; D remains ambiguous. This CDR3 is 10 amino acids long. The germline V gene has CDR1 KGHDR and CDR2 SFDVKD. CDR3 nucleotides: TGTTCTCTCCGACCTGACGAGCAGTACTTC. It encodes CSLRPDEQYF.

J is TRBJ2-1 and V is TRBV3-1, with 7 bases fitting TRBD2. V lost 6 bases, J lost 8 bases, and 1 base stayed unmatched. CDR1 is LGHDT and CDR2 is YNNKEL in the germline V gene (reference sequence). The CDR3 runs 11 residues. CDR3 in amino acids: CASRGRDEQFF. Written as DNA, the CDR3 is TGTGCCAGCAGGGGGAGGGATGAGCAGTTCTTC.

The gene calls are TRBV4-3 and TRBJ1-6; tentative D call: TRBD1 (6 bases). The CDR3 is 15 residues long. With 0 bases removed from V and 5 bases from J, the gap between germline ends came to 8 bases. CDR1 is LGHNA and CDR2 is YSLEER in the germline V gene. The CDR3 region has the DNA TGCGCCAGCAGCCAAGAAAGGGACAATAATTCACCCCTCCACTTT. Residues: CASSQERDNNSPLHF.

This clonotype was observed at least ten times. This chain connects TRBV4-1 to TRBJ1-1, with a tentative D call TRBD1 (5 bases). Germline loops: CDR1 MGHRA, CDR2 YSYEKL. Trimming shortened V by 2 bases and J by 1 base, and 11 bases separated the two germline ends. The CDR3 extends over 15 amino acids. The CDR3 is CASSQPGAPNTEAFF. CDR3 coding DNA: TGCGCCAGCAGCCAACCCGGGGCCCCGAACACTGAAGCTTTCTTT.

V gene TRBV7-9 combines with J gene TRBJ2-7, with D maybe TRBD1 (6 bases). CDR1 and CDR2 (germline): SEHNR, FQNEAQ (reference sequence). The germline V and J ends were trimmed by 5 bases and 6 bases, with 17 bases remaining between them. The CDR3 length is 14 residues. The DNA of the CDR3 is TGTGCCAGCAGCCAGATACAGGGCTCGGGCGAGCAGTACTTC. Translated: CASSQIQGSGEQYF.

There are many counts of this clonotype. The chain couples TRBV12-3 or TRBV12-4 to TRBJ1-4; 7 positions agree with TRBD1. V trimming: 5 bases; J trimming: 11 bases; junction bases outside the gene matches: 5. CDR3 length equals 12 residues. CDR3 sequence reads: CASSRTGGKLFF. The CDR3 DNA sequence: TGTGCCAGCAGTCGGACAGGCGGCAAACTGTTTTTT.

This clonotype was seen more than once but under ten times. The chain is built from TRBV6-1 and TRBJ2-1; 9 bases align to TRBD1. V shed 5 bases, J shed 5 bases, and the junction held 10 bases outside the gene matches. The germline CDR1 and CDR2 sequences are MNHNS and SASEGT. The CDR3 runs to 16 residues. The CDR3: CASSRPDRGVDNEQFF. The CDR3 DNA reads TGTGCCAGCAGTAGACCGGACAGGGGCGTTGACAATGAGCAGTTCTTC.

This clonotype was recorded at least ten times. The chain's CDR3 is CASSHGKNEQFF. In DNA form, the CDR3 reads TGTGCCAGCAGTCACGGGAAGAATGAGCAGTTCTTC. The chain uses TRBV12-3 or TRBV12-4 and TRBJ2-1, with a weak D call TRBD2 (5 bases). The CDR3 contains 12 residues. Deletions cut 5 bases from V and 7 bases from J, with 9 bases between.

This clonotype was picked up a small number of times. Relative to the germline gene, one junction end is altered; a read error may explain this. This chain connects TRBV29-1 to TRBJ2-5, with D maybe TRBD2 (6 bases). This CDR3 region has 13 residues. CDR1 is SQVTM, CDR2 ANQGSEA, per germline. CDR3 region: CSVARGNKESQYF. In DNA, the CDR3 is TGCAGCGTTGCCCGGGGGAATAAAGAGTCCCAGTACTTC.

This clonotype was counted many times. The chain employs TRBV6-2 or TRBV6-3 and TRBJ2-3; TRBD1 agrees at 7 bases. The CDR3 spans 14 residues. Trimming cost V 7 bases and J 2 bases; bases outside gene matches: 6. Germline V gene lookup returns CDR1 MNHEY and CDR2 SVGEGT. CDR3 in amino acids: CASKGTEYTDTQYF. The CDR3 DNA follows: TGTGCCAGCAAAGGGACAGAATACACAGATACGCAGTATTTT.

This clonotype was found many times. This chain links TRBV2 with TRBJ2-1; the D is unclear. Germline V gene lookup returns CDR1 SNHLY and CDR2 FYNNEI. Trimming left V 10 bases short and J 2 bases short, with 21 bases between. This CDR3 is built from 16 residues. CDR3 DNA sequence: TGTGCCACTACGACACTTGTAACGGCACCCTACAATGAGCAGTTCTTC. Its translation is CATTTLVTAPYNEQFF.

In this sample, this clonotype turned up many times. The chain combines TRBV15 with TRBJ2-1, with 11 bases identical to TRBD2. This CDR3 has 17 amino acids. CDR1 is LNHNV, CDR2 YYDKDF, per germline (reference sequence). J lost 5 bases, V lost 2 bases, and 8 bases had no gene match. The CDR3 region has the DNA TGTGCCACCAGCAGATCCCTGACTAGCGGGGACGACAATGAGCAGTTCTTC. It is translated as CATSRSLTSGDDNEQFF.

This clonotype is medium-sized by share. CDR3 sequence reads: CASSMAGDQPQHF. In nucleotides, the CDR3 is TGTGCCAGTAGTATGGCGGGAGATCAGCCCCAGCATTTT. The chain uses TRBV19 and TRBJ1-5; D is uncertain. V was cut by 3 bases and J by 5 bases, with 8 bases left in between. Germline values: CDR1 LNHDA, CDR2 SQIVND (reference sequence). The CDR3 sequence is 13 residues long.

At least ten counts were recorded for this clonotype. The CDR3 is CASSGLAMYEQYF. Here the CDR3 DNA reads TGTGCCAGCAGTGGACTAGCGATGTACGAGCAGTACTTC. V is TRBV6-6 and J is TRBJ2-7; TRBD2 aligns across 9 bases. V shed 5 bases, J shed 4 bases, and the junction held 3 bases outside the gene matches. The CDR3 spans 13 residues. Germline V gives CDR1 MNHNY, CDR2 SVGAGI (reference sequence).

There are many counts of this clonotype. The V gene is TRBV29-1, the J gene TRBJ1-5, with 8 bases fitting TRBD1. V trimming: 7 bases; J trimming: 7 bases; junction bases outside the gene matches: 6. The length of the CDR3 is 12 residues. Germline CDR1 is SQVTM and CDR2 is ANQGSEA. This chain's CDR3 is CSAGQGDQPQHF. The CDR3 region has the DNA TGCAGCGCTGGACAGGGCGACCAGCCCCAGCATTTT.

This chain joins TRBV14 and TRBJ2-2, with 8 bases aligning to TRBD1. With 3 bases clipped from V and 3 bases from J, the junction kept 9 bases outside the gene matches. This CDR3 contains 17 residues. Germline V gene lookup returns CDR1 SGHDN and CDR2 FVKESK. The CDR3 bases are TGTGCCAGCAGCCACGACATTAGACAGGGGCACACCGGGGAGCTGTTTTTT. Translating it yields CASSHDIRQGHTGELFF.

The table lists this clonotype with a few counts. The chain employs TRBV7-9 and TRBJ2-3, with 8 bases fitting TRBD2. Germline CDR1 and CDR2: SEHNR and FQNEAQ (reference sequence). J gave up 3 bases and V 6 bases, and 11 bases lay outside the gene matches. The CDR3 covers 16 residues. CDR3 in amino acids: CASSERGSLSTDTQYF. CDR3 in DNA: TGTGCCAGCAGTGAGCGGGGGAGCCTTTCTACAGATACGCAGTATTTT. The full variable domain, rest sourced from reference TRBV7-9 and TRBJ2-3, is DTGVSQNPRHKITKRGQNVTFRCDPISEHNRLYWYRQTLGQGPEFLTYFQNEAQLEKSRLLSDRFSAERPKGSFSTLEIQRTEQGDSAMYLCASSERGSLSTDTQYFGPGTRLTVL.

This chain uses TRBV6-2 or TRBV6-3 with TRBJ2-1, with D perhaps TRBD1 (5 bases). This CDR3 spans 16 amino acids. V lost 1 base and J lost 2, with 12 bases in between. Germline values: CDR1 MNHEY, CDR2 SVGEGT. CDR3 in DNA: TGTGCCAGCAGTTACTTAGGGAAGGGGACCTACAATGAGCAGTTCTTC. Translation gives CASSYLGKGTYNEQFF.